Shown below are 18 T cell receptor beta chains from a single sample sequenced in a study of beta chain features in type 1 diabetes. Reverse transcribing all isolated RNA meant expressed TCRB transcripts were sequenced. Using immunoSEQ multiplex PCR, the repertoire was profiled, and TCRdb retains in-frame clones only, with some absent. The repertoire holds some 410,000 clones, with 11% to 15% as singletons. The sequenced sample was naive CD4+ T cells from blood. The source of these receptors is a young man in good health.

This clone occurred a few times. The CDR3 here is CASSHQIQPDTQYF. The CDR3 DNA sequence: TGTGCCAGCAGCCACCAGATTCAACCAGATACGCAGTATTTT. The chain couples TRBV6-6 to TRBJ2-3; no definite D call. Trimming took off 6 bases at V and 4 bases at J, with 14 bases between the two ends. The germline gives CDR1 MNHNY, CDR2 SVGAGI (reference sequence). CDR3 length: 14 residues.

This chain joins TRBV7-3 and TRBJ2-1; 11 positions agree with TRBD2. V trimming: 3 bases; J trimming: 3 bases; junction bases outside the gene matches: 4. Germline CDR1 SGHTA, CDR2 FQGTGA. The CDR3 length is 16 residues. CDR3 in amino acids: CASSFHTSGSYNEQFF. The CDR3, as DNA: TGTGCCAGCAGCTTTCACACTAGCGGGAGCTACAATGAGCAGTTCTTC.

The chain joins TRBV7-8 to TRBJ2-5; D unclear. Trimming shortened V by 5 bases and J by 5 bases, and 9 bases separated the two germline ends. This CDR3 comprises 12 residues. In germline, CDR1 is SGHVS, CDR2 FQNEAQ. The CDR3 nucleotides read TGTGCCAGCAGCCCACTGCGCGAGACCCAGTACTTC. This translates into CASSPLRETQYF.

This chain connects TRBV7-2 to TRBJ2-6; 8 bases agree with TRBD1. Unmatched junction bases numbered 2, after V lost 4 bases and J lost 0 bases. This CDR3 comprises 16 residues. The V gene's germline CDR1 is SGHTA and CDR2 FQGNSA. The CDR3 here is CASSWTGRSGANVLTF. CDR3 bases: TGTGCCAGCAGCTGGACAGGGCGCTCTGGGGCCAACGTCCTGACTTTC.

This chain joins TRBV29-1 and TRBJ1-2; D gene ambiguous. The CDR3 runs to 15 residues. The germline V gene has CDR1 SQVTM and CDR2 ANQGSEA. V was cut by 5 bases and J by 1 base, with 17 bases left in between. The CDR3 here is CSVPRDQRHNYGYTF. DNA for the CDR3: TGCAGCGTTCCTCGAGACCAGAGACATAACTATGGCTACACCTTC.

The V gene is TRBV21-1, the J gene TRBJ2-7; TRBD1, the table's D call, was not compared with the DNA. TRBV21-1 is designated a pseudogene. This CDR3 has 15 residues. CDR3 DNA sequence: TGTGCCAGCAGCCCAAGAAAAGGGGTAACCTACGAGCAGTACGTC. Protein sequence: CASSPRKGVTYEQYV.

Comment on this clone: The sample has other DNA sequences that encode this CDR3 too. CDR3 residues: CASSLTRTDTQYF. The CDR3 nucleotides read TGCGCCAGCAGCTTGACTAGAACAGATACGCAGTATTTT. This chain links TRBV5-1 with TRBJ2-3; D possibly corresponds to TRBD2 (5 bases). Trimming took off 1 base at V and 3 bases at J, with 6 bases between the two ends. The CDR3 runs to 13 residues. Germline V lookup: CDR1 SGHRS, CDR2 YFSETQ.

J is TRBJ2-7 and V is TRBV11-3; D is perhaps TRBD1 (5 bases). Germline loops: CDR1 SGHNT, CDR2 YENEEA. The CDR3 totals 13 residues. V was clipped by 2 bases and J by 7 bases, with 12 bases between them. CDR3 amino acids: CASSLSTGREQYF. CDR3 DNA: TGTGCCAGCAGCTTATCCACAGGTCGGGAGCAGTACTTC.

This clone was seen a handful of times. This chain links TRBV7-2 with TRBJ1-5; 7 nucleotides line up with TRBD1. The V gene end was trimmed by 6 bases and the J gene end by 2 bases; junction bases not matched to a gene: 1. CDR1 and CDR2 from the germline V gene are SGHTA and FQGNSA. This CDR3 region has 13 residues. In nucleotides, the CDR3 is TGTGCCAGCAGGCAGGGGGGCAATCAGCCCCAGCATTTT. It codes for CASRQGGNQPQHF.

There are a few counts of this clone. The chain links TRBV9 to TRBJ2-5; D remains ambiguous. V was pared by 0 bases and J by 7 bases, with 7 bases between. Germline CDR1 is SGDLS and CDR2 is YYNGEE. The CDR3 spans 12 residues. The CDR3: CASSVGGGTQYF. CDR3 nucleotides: TGTGCCAGCAGCGTAGGAGGTGGGACCCAGTACTTC.

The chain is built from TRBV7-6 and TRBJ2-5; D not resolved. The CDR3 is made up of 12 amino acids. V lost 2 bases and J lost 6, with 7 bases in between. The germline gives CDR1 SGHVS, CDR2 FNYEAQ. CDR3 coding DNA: TGTGCCAGCAGCTTACAGGACCAGACCCAGTACTTC. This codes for CASSLQDQTQYF. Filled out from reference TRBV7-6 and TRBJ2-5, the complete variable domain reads GAGVSQSPRYKVTKRGQDVALRCDPISGHVSLYWYRQALGQGPEFLTYFNYEAQQDKSGLPNDRFSAERPEGSISTLTIQRTEQRDSAMYRCASSLQDQTQYFGPGTRLLVL.

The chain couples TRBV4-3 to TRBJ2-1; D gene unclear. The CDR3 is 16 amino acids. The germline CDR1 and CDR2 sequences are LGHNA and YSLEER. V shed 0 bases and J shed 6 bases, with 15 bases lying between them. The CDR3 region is CASSQERLVMGNEQFF. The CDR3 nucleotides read TGCGCCAGCAGCCAAGAAAGGCTAGTAATGGGCAATGAGCAGTTCTTC.

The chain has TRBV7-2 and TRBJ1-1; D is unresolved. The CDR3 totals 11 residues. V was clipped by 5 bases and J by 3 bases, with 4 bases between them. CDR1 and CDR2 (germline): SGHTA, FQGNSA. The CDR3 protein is CASSPYTEAFF. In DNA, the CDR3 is TGTGCCAGCAGCCCATACACTGAAGCTTTCTTT.

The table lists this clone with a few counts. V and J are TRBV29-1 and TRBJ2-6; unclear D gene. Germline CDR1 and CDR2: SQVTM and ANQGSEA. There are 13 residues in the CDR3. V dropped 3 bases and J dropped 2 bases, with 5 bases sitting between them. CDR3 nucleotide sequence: TGCAGCGTTGAGCGCCCTGGGGCCAACGTCCTGACTTTC. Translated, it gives CSVERPGANVLTF.

The CDR3 DNA is TGTGCCACCAGCAGACCGGGACTAGCGGGACCCTTTGATGAGCAGTTCTTC. Translated: CATSRPGLAGPFDEQFF. The chain is built from TRBV15 and TRBJ2-1; 13 nucleotides agree with TRBD2. Germline CDR1 reads LNHNV; CDR2 reads YYDKDF (reference sequence). Trimming cost V 2 bases and J 8 bases; bases outside gene matches: 9. The CDR3 runs 17 residues.

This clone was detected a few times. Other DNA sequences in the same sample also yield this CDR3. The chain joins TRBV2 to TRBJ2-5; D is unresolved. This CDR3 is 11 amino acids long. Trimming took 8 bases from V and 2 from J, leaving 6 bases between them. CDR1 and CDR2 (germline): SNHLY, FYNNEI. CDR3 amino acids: CASRSQETQYF. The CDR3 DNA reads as TGTGCCAGCCGCAGTCAAGAGACCCAGTACTTC.

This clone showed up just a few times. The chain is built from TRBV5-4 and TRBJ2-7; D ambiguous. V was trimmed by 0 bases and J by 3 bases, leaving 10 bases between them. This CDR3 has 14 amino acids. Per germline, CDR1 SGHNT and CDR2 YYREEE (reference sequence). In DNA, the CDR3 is TGTGCCAGCAGCTTGGGTCCGATGGGCTACGAGCAGTACGTC. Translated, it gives CASSLGPMGYEQYV.

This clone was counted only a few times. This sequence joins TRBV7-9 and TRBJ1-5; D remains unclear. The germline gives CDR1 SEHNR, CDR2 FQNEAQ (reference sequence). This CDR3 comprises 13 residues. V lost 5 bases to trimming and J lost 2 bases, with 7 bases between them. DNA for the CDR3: TGTGCCAGCAGCCCGGTAGGCAATCAGCCCCAGCATTTT. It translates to CASSPVGNQPQHF. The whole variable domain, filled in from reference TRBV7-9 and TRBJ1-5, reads DTGVSQNPRHKITKRGQNVTFRCDPISEHNRLYWYRQTLGQGPEFLTYFQNEAQLEKSRLLSDRFSAERPKGSFSTLEIQRTEQGDSAMYLCASSPVGNQPQHFGDGTRLSIL.